A selection of T cell receptor beta chains follows, all from one sample in a study of long-term antiretroviral therapy in people with HIV. Some clones are missing from TCRdb's copy, which holds only in-frame ones; the method was immunoSEQ multiplex PCR. The sample contains around 22,000 clones, 86% of which appear only once. The source material was unsorted PBMCs, sampled 1.8 years before starting antiretroviral therapy. Source of these receptors: a woman in her 30s with HIV. Each CDR3 is given without its conserved first and last residue. The order of the fields is V gene, J gene, CDR3 protein.

>TRBV2|TRBJ1-2
AINRVRGYT
>TRBV5-1|TRBJ2-5
ASLGFLQETQY
>TRBV4-1|TRBJ2-5
ASSQNFLYQETQY
>TRBV7-9|TRBJ2-5
ASSLTTPGETQY
>TRBV28|TRBJ2-7
ASISFRDSFGQY
>TRBV7-2|TRBJ2-2
ASVPHPSGGRPGELF
>TRBV7-8|TRBJ1-1
ASGQPNTEAF
>TRBV7-2|TRBJ2-2
ASSLGSGAFNTGELF
>TRBV4-2|TRBJ1-1
ASSPAGRNTEAF
>TRBV6-1|TRBJ2-7
ASSETAYEQY
>TRBV7-2|TRBJ2-5
ASSRTSGGETQY
>TRBV2|TRBJ2-3
APYGPSLGADTQY
>TRBV5-4|TRBJ1-2
ASCGFPGKTYGYT
>TRBV7-6|TRBJ2-2
ASSLEGRGAGELF
>TRBV7-2|TRBJ2-3
ASSKGLAIDTQY
>TRBV5-1|TRBJ1-6
ASSLARDYNSPLH
>TRBV11-2|TRBJ1-5
ASSLGTDFRQPQH
>TRBV9|TRBJ1-5
ASSVGPGGNQPQH
>TRBV5-1|TRBJ1-2
ASSIGGSRGYT
>TRBV7-3|TRBJ2-3
ASSYRAADTQY
>TRBV10-3|TRBJ1-5
AIRAGGWGQPQH
>TRBV19|TRBJ1-5
ASSRGKVNQPQH
>TRBV7-9|TRBJ2-1
ASSQPGGYEQF
>TRBV2|TRBJ2-3
ASSATEFSTDTQY